This TCR beta chain was profiled in a study of blood T cell repertoires in COVID-19. CDR1 is DFQATT, CDR2 SNEGSKA, per germline (reference sequence). The CDR3 is made up of 9 amino acids. Produced via immunoSEQ multiplex PCR; TCRdb's table is partial and in-frame only. This sample has roughly 200,000 clones; 80% to 85% occur once, and the top ten carry 15% to 20%. Sequencing was performed on peripheral blood. The TCR comes from a human donor in a cohort sampled during active COVID-19. The rearrangement joins TRBV20-1 to TRBJ2-5; TRBD1 matches at 7 bases. This CDR3 reads CRNPGQPYF. CDR3 coding DNA: TGCCGGAACCCGGGACAGCCGTACTTC.